The next 28 T cell receptor beta chains were all read from a single sample in a study of blood T cell repertoires in COVID-19. Assay used: immunoSEQ multiplex PCR; TCRdb lists only in-frame clones, some missing. The table includes roughly 350,000 clones, 80% to 90% detected once. Sequencing was carried out using peripheral blood. These receptors were taken from a woman aged 45-60 years with COVID-19, enrolled during active disease.

This chain links TRBV30 with TRBJ2-1, with D maybe TRBD2 (7 bases). The V gene lost 3 bases and the J gene lost 2 bases, with 20 bases spanning the gap. Germline values: CDR1 GTSNPN, CDR2 SVGIG (reference sequence). The CDR3 has 17 amino acids. The DNA of the CDR3 is TGTGCCTGGAGCGGGAGGAAGACGCGGGACACCTACAATGAGCAGTTCTTC. Translated: CAWSGRKTRDTYNEQFF.

The chain employs TRBV5-5 and TRBJ2-1; 8 nucleotides align to TRBD1. V was clipped by 0 bases and J by 14 bases; unmatched bases: 7. CDR1 and CDR2 (germline): SGHKS, YYEKEE (reference sequence). This CDR3 is 13 amino acids long. CDR3 loop: CASSLVRADREFF. CDR3 coding DNA: TGTGCCAGCAGCTTGGTAAGGGCGGACAGGGAGTTCTTC.

In its sample, this clone was seen once. The chain carries TRBV6-5 and TRBJ1-3, with D perhaps TRBD1 (6 bases). Trimming removed 8 bases from V and 2 bases from J, with 16 bases in between. This CDR3 spans 15 amino acids. CDR1 MNHEY and CDR2 SVGAGI come from the germline V gene. CDR3 sequence reads: CASSNQGPTGNTIYF. As DNA, the CDR3 is TGTGCCAGCTCAAATCAGGGGCCGACTGGAAACACCATATATTTT.

The chain joins TRBV9 to TRBJ2-1; possible D gene TRBD1, 6 bases. Trimming took 4 bases from V and 6 from J, leaving 20 bases between them. The CDR3 runs to 16 residues. Germline CDR1 and CDR2: SGDLS and YYNGEE. Here the CDR3 DNA reads TGTGCCAGCAGCAAACTTCAGGGGACGCAGGTCAATGAGCAGTTCTTC. Its translation is CASSKLQGTQVNEQFF.

The rearrangement uses TRBV10-1 and TRBJ2-1; 9 bases match TRBD1. Germline CDR1 is WNHNN and CDR2 is SYGVQD (reference sequence). V gave up 2 bases and J gave up 4 bases; unmatched junction bases: 9. CDR3 length equals 17 residues. The DNA for the CDR3 is TGCGCCAGCAGTGAGCGACAGGGGGGTCGGATTTACAATGAGCAGTTCTTC. This encodes CASSERQGGRIYNEQFF.

This clone was counted once. This chain joins TRBV27 and TRBJ2-1; 10 bases match TRBD1. CDR1 is MNHEY, CDR2 SMNVEV, per germline (reference sequence). The CDR3 loop spans 17 amino acids. V trimming: 6 bases; J trimming: 5 bases; junction bases outside the gene matches: 13. The CDR3 loop reads CASSRQGASHLNNEQFF. The CDR3, as DNA: TGTGCCAGCAGCCGACAGGGGGCTAGCCACCTCAACAATGAGCAGTTCTTC.

The J gene is TRBJ1-6, the V gene TRBV20-1; 10 nucleotides align to TRBD1. The CDR3 contains 16 residues. The germline V gene encodes CDR1 DFQATT and CDR2 SNEGSKA (reference sequence). The trim removed 3 bases at V and 6 bases at J, leaving 8 bases unmatched. The CDR3 sequence is CSASRQGADFNSPLHF. The CDR3 DNA sequence: TGCAGTGCTAGTAGACAGGGGGCAGATTTTAATTCACCCCTCCACTTT.

The rearrangement uses TRBV7-9 and TRBJ2-3, with 10 nucleotides matching TRBD2. This CDR3 has 18 amino acids. Germline V gives CDR1 SEHNR, CDR2 FQNEAQ (reference sequence). The V gene end was trimmed by 4 bases and the J gene end by 5 bases; junction bases not matched to a gene: 15. The CDR3 reads CASSSSPPAGGPVDTQYF. CDR3 in DNA: TGTGCCAGCAGCTCATCCCCCCCAGCGGGAGGGCCTGTAGATACGCAGTATTTT. The complete variable domain, with remaining parts taken from reference TRBV7-9 and TRBJ2-3, reads DTGVSQNPRHKITKRGQNVTFRCDPISEHNRLYWYRQTLGQGPEFLTYFQNEAQLEKSRLLSDRFSAERPKGSFSTLEIQRTEQGDSAMYLCASSSSPPAGGPVDTQYFGPGTRLTVL.

This sequence joins TRBV13 and TRBJ1-1; 8 bases are shared with TRBD1. The CDR3 spans 16 residues. The V segment lost 2 bases and the J segment 1 base; nucleotides outside the gene matches: 6. Germline V lookup: CDR1 PRHDT, CDR2 FYEKMQ (reference sequence). The CDR3 DNA sequence: TGTGCCAGCAGCTTAACAACAGGGGGTTGGAACACTGAAGCTTTCTTT. This translates into CASSLTTGGWNTEAFF. Together with reference TRBV13 and TRBJ1-1, the CDR3 gives the full variable domain: AAGVIQSPRHLIKEKRETATLKCYPIPRHDTVYWYQQGPGQDPQFLISFYEKMQSDKGSIPDRFSAQQFSDYHSELNMSSLELGDSALYFCASSLTTGGWNTEAFFGQGTRLTVV.

This clone has just a few counts. V is TRBV7-9 and J is TRBJ1-2, with 10 bases aligning to TRBD1. V was clipped by 5 bases and J by 2 bases; unmatched bases: 2. This CDR3 region has 14 residues. Germline V gene sequence: CDR1 SEHNR, CDR2 FQNEAQ (reference sequence). The CDR3 loop is CASSEGQGNYGYTF. The CDR3 DNA is TGTGCCAGCAGCGAGGGACAGGGGAACTATGGCTACACCTTC. The full variable domain, in which reference TRBV7-9 and TRBJ1-2 provide the parts outside the CDR3, is DTGVSQNPRHKITKRGQNVTFRCDPISEHNRLYWYRQTLGQGPEFLTYFQNEAQLEKSRLLSDRFSAERPKGSFSTLEIQRTEQGDSAMYLCASSEGQGNYGYTFGSGTRLTVV.

This chain joins TRBV19 and TRBJ2-2; TRBD2 aligns across 11 bases. Trimming took 8 bases from V and 4 from J; bases not matched to a gene: 6. CDR1 and CDR2 (germline): LNHDA, SQIVND (reference sequence). This CDR3 has 15 residues. The CDR3 coding sequence is TGTGCCAGTGGTAGCGGGAGGGGGGTCACCGGGGAGCTGTTTTTT. Residues: CASGSGRGVTGELFF.

CDR3 region: CASSYFSRKTYEQYF. CDR3 nucleotide sequence: TGTGCCAGCAGTTACTTCTCCAGGAAAACCTACGAGCAGTACTTC. The J gene is TRBJ2-7, the V gene TRBV6-2 or TRBV6-3; the D is unclear. The CDR3 spans 15 residues. Germline CDR1 reads MNHEY; CDR2 reads SVGEGT. With 1 base removed from V and 2 bases from J, the gap between germline ends came to 12 bases.

This chain links TRBV6-2 or TRBV6-3 with TRBJ2-7, with TRBD2 matching 11 bases. Unmatched junction bases numbered 8, after V lost 2 bases and J lost 5 bases. This CDR3 region has 16 residues. Germline V gene lookup returns CDR1 MNHEY and CDR2 SVGEGT. CDR3 region: CASSYMTSGTPHEQYF. CDR3 DNA: TGTGCCAGCAGTTACATGACTAGCGGGACCCCCCACGAGCAGTACTTC.

This clone was seen a handful of times. V usage is TRBV29-1 and J usage is TRBJ2-1, with TRBD1 identical over 7 bases. Trimming cost V 6 bases and J 7 bases; bases outside gene matches: 12. The CDR3 runs to 14 residues. The germline gives CDR1 SQVTM, CDR2 ANQGSEA. This CDR3 reads CSVLRDRAVNEQFF. The CDR3 coding sequence is TGCAGCGTCTTAAGAGACAGGGCGGTGAATGAGCAGTTCTTC.

V usage is TRBV27 and J usage is TRBJ1-6, with D possibly matching TRBD1 (5 bases). This CDR3 region has 14 residues. Germline V gives CDR1 MNHEY, CDR2 SMNVEV (reference sequence). The V gene lost 4 bases and the J gene lost 9 bases, with 13 bases spanning the gap. CDR3 sequence reads: CASSWAQVFSPLHF. The CDR3 nucleotides are TGTGCCAGCAGTTGGGCACAGGTTTTTTCACCCCTCCACTTT.

The V and J genes are TRBV3-1 (or the pseudogene TRBV3-2) and TRBJ1-1; D call uncertain. Germline lookup yields CDR1 LGHDT and CDR2 YNNKEL (reference sequence). The CDR3 extends over 13 amino acids. The ends were cut back, 3 bases at V and 2 bases at J, with 7 bases in the middle. CDR3 nucleotides: TGTGCCAGCAGCCAGTCCAGTAACACTGAAGCTTTCTTT. Translating gives CASSQSSNTEAFF.

The chain is built from TRBV4-1 and TRBJ2-3; 11 bases line up with TRBD1. V was pared by 3 bases and J by 4 bases, with 6 bases of the junction left unmatched. The V gene's germline CDR1 is MGHRA and CDR2 YSYEKL. This CDR3 region has 16 residues. CDR3 in amino acids: CASSHGQGATADTQYF. CDR3 DNA: TGCGCCAGCAGCCACGGACAGGGGGCCACTGCAGATACGCAGTATTTT.

V is TRBV7-2 and J is TRBJ2-5, with 9 bases fitting TRBD1. The CDR3 covers 17 residues. The trim removed 5 bases at V and 9 bases at J, leaving 19 bases unmatched. Looked up from germline, CDR1 is SGHTA and CDR2 is FQGNSA. The CDR3 loop reads CASSALIRQGGSGSQYF. The DNA for the CDR3 is TGTGCCAGCAGCGCCCTGATCCGACAGGGGGGTTCTGGGTCCCAGTACTTC.

Remarks on this clone: The same CDR3 also results from other DNA sequences found in this sample. V and J are TRBV30 and TRBJ2-5; D possibly corresponds to TRBD1 (6 bases). Germline CDR1 and CDR2: GTSNPN and SVGIG (reference sequence). The CDR3 totals 12 residues. Trimming removed 0 bases at V and 4 bases at J, with 6 bases between. The CDR3 loop is CAWSVQGETQYF. The CDR3, as DNA: TGTGCCTGGAGTGTACAGGGAGAGACCCAGTACTTC. Complete variable domain (other parts from reference TRBV30 and TRBJ2-5): SQTIHQWPATLVQPVGSPLSLECTVEGTSNPNLYWYRQAAGRGLQLLFYSVGIGQISSEVPQNLSASRPQDRQFILSSKKLLLSDSGFYLCAWSVQGETQYFGPGTRLLVL.

The chain couples TRBV19 to TRBJ2-5; 9 nucleotides align to TRBD1. CDR1 is LNHDA, CDR2 SQIVND, per germline (reference sequence). The CDR3 totals 15 residues. Germline trimming cut 4 bases from V and 5 bases from J; bases unmatched to any gene: 8. The CDR3 region has the DNA TGTGCCAGTAGTAGCACAGGGGGCGCAGGGGAGACCCAGTACTTC. Its translation is CASSSTGGAGETQYF.

This chain uses TRBV5-4 with TRBJ2-5; D is perhaps TRBD2 (6 bases). CDR1 and CDR2 from the germline V gene are SGHNT and YYREEE (reference sequence). Trimming cost V 0 bases and J 0 bases, with 6 bases left between them. The CDR3 is made up of 14 amino acids. In nucleotides, the CDR3 is TGTGCCAGCAGCTTGGGGGGGGACCAAGAGACCCAGTACTTC. Protein sequence: CASSLGGDQETQYF.

The chain is built from TRBV10-3 and TRBJ2-7, with a possible D match to TRBD1 (6 bases). CDR1 is ENHRY and CDR2 is SYGVKD in the germline V gene. V was cut by 10 bases and J by 2 bases, with 15 bases left in between. The CDR3 extends over 13 amino acids. The CDR3 is CATKGDFAYEQYF. CDR3 DNA sequence: TGTGCCACCAAGGGGGATTTCGCCTACGAGCAGTACTTC.

This rearrangement joins TRBV6-1 to TRBJ2-7, with D unclear. The ends were cut back, 1 base at V and 6 bases at J, with 4 bases in the middle. CDR1 is MNHNS, CDR2 SASEGT, per germline. CDR3 size: 11 residues. CDR3 amino acids: CASSEGGEQYF. In nucleotides, the CDR3 is TGTGCCAGCAGTGAAGGCGGCGAGCAGTACTTC.

The rearrangement joins TRBV16 to TRBJ1-2; D is perhaps TRBD1 (6 bases). Looked up from germline, CDR1 is KGHSY and CDR2 is FQNENV. The CDR3 totals 15 residues. Trimming pared 2 bases from V and 4 bases from J, leaving 14 bases between. CDR3 sequence (DNA): TGTGCCAGCAGCCAACGCCGGGACACAGGCTATGGCTACACCTTC. Translation gives CASSQRRDTGYGYTF.

V gene TRBV12-2 combines with J gene TRBJ2-7; the listed D gene, TRBD1, was not tested against the DNA. TRBV12-2 is recorded as a pseudogene. CDR3 length: 18 amino acids. This CDR3 reads CASRLATRGFLGIYEQYF. CDR3 coding DNA: TGTGCAAGTCGCTTAGCCACAAGGGGATTTCTGGGGATCTACGAGCAGTACTTC.

This clone was observed a few times. The chain recombines TRBV18 with TRBJ2-2; 8 nucleotides line up with TRBD1. There are 16 residues in the CDR3. Germline V gene lookup returns CDR1 KGHSH and CDR2 LQKENI. V shed 3 bases and J 1 base; nucleotides not matched to a gene: 4. The CDR3 reads CASSPDRGWNTGELFF. The CDR3 nucleotides read TGTGCCAGCTCACCCGACAGGGGATGGAACACCGGGGAGCTGTTTTTT.

The chain is built from TRBV29-1 and TRBJ1-1, with 8 bases fitting TRBD1. CDR1 is SQVTM, CDR2 ANQGSEA, per germline. V shed 7 bases and J 1 base; nucleotides not matched to a gene: 2. This CDR3 has 12 amino acids. The chain's CDR3 is CSAGTGNTEAFF. The DNA of the CDR3 is TGCAGCGCTGGGACAGGGAACACTGAAGCTTTCTTT.

This chain uses TRBV5-1 with TRBJ1-1; a weak D match, TRBD1 (6 bases). The length of the CDR3 is 15 residues. V was pared by 2 bases and J by 0 bases, with 11 bases between. The germline CDR1 and CDR2 sequences are SGHRS and YFSETQ. CDR3: CASSLRTALNTEAFF. CDR3 nucleotides: TGCGCCAGCAGCTTACGGACAGCCTTGAACACTGAAGCTTTCTTT.